The entry that follows covers one T cell receptor (beta chain) sequence. Trimming shortened V by 3 bases and J by 2 bases, and 10 bases separated the two germline ends. The CDR3 runs to 14 residues. Germline CDR1 is MDHEN and CDR2 is SYDVKM. The data were taken from a study of control samples from healthy donors and cancer patients. Sequenced by immunoSEQ multiplex PCR; TCRdb stores in-frame clones only, minus some. The sample carries 120,000 or so clones, around 87% recorded once. The material sequenced was blood. The rearrangement links TRBV28 to TRBJ2-5; tentative D call: TRBD2 (5 bases). This clonotype originated in a man in his sixties in good health. The CDR3 nucleotides are TGTGCCAGCAGTTTTGCGGGTTTACAAGAGACCCAGTACTTC. Translated, it gives CASSFAGLQETQYF.